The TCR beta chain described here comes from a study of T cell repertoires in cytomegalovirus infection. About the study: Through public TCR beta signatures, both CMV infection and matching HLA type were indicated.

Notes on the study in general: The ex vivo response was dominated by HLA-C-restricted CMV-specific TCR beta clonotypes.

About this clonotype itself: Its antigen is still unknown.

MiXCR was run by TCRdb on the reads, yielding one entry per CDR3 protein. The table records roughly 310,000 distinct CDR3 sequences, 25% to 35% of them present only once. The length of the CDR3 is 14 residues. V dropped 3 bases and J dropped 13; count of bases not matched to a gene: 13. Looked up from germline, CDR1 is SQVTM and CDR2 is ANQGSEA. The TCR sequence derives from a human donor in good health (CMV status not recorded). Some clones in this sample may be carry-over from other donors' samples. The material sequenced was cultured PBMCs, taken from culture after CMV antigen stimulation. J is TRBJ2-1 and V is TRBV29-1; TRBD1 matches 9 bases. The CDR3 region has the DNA TGCAGCGTTGACACCGGGACAGGGACCTTAGTCCAGTTCTTC. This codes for CSVDTGTGTLVQFF.